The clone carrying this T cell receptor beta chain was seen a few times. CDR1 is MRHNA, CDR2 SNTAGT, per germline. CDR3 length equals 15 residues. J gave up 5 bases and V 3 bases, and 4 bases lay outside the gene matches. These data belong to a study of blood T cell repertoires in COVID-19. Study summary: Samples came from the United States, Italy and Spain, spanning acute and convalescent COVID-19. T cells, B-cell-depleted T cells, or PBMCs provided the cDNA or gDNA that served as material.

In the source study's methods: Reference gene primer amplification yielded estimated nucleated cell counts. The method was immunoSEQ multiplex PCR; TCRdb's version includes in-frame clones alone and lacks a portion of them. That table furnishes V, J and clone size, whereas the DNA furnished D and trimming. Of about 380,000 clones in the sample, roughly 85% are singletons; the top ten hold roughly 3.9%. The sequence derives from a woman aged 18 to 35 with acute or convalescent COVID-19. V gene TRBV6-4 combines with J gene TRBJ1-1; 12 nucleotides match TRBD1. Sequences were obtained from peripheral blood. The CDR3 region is CASSEGDRGLTEAFF. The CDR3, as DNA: TGTGCCAGCAGTGAGGGGGACAGGGGGCTTACTGAAGCTTTCTTT.